This T cell receptor (beta chain) was recorded in a study of blood T cell repertoires in COVID-19. Study context: PBMCs, B-cell-depleted T cells, or T cells were the source of the cDNA or gDNA that made up the material.

In the authors' workflow: Cell counts per sample came from amplifying reference gene primers. Data came from immunoSEQ multiplex PCR; TCRdb stores just in-frame clones and leaves some out. The D gene and trimming were derived from the DNA, and the V and J assignments and clone size from that table. The table records 60,000 to 70,000 clones, 91% of them present only once. V shed 4 bases and J shed 1 base, with 18 bases lying between them. The germline V gene encodes CDR1 SGHRS and CDR2 YFSETQ. The length of the CDR3 is 18 residues. The sequence derives from a human donor with active COVID-19. The donor label of this sample is uncertain. The sequenced sample was peripheral blood. The rearrangement uses TRBV5-1 and TRBJ2-6, with D tentatively TRBD2 (5 bases). CDR3 nucleotide sequence: TGCGCCAGCAGCGGCCGACTATACTCCGGGTCTGGGGCCAACGTCCTGACTTTC. This gives the protein CASSGRLYSGSGANVLTF.